What follows are 14 T cell receptor beta chains derived from one specimen sequenced in a study of OX40 agonist ivuxolimab in advanced cancers. Assay: immunoSEQ multiplex PCR; the TCRdb copy retains only in-frame clones and omits some. The table lists 8,500 to 13,000 clones, 80% of them singletons. The material was CD4+ or CD8+ T cells sorted from blood, obtained in a trial of the OX40 agonist ivuxolimab. The origin of the receptors is an adult with an advanced solid tumor such as melanoma, head and neck, liver or kidney cancer.

This sequence joins TRBV15 and TRBJ1-5; no clear D gene. The V end lost 0 bases, the J end lost 1 base, and 7 bases lay between the germline ends. Looked up from germline, CDR1 is LNHNV and CDR2 is YYDKDF (reference sequence). This CDR3 has 15 amino acids. Written as DNA, the CDR3 is TGTGCCACCAGCAGAGATCGGTTGAGCAATCAGCCCCAGCATTTT. Residues: CATSRDRLSNQPQHF.

A word on this clone: The junction departs from germline at one end; a sequencing error may be responsible. The rearrangement joins TRBV7-7 to TRBJ2-1, with D perhaps being TRBD1 or TRBD2 (5 bases each). Germline CDR1 and CDR2: SSHAT and FNYEAQ (reference sequence). The CDR3 totals 13 residues. The CDR3 DNA is TGTGCTAGCAGCTTCGGGACCCACAATGAGCAGTTCTTC. Protein: CASSFGTHNEQFF.

This rearrangement joins TRBV7-9 to TRBJ1-3; TRBD1 aligns across 7 bases. Losses at the gene ends were 1 base for V and 0 bases for J; bases not matched to a gene: 3. CDR3 length: 16 amino acids. The germline CDR1 and CDR2 sequences are SEHNR and FQNEAQ (reference sequence). This CDR3 reads CASSLGQGPSGNTIYF. In DNA, the CDR3 is TGTGCCAGCAGCTTAGGACAGGGCCCCTCTGGAAACACCATATATTTT.

J is TRBJ2-7 and V is TRBV11-2; maybe TRBD2 (6 bases). This CDR3 spans 15 amino acids. V was clipped by 5 bases and J by 2 bases, with 16 bases between them. CDR1 and CDR2 from the germline V gene are SGHAT and FQNNGV. CDR3 coding DNA: TGTGCCAGCAGCCCGGTTTCTAGCGTAGCCTACGAGCAGTACTTC. Its translation: CASSPVSSVAYEQYF.

The chain employs TRBV13 and TRBJ2-5; D remains ambiguous. CDR1 is PRHDT and CDR2 is FYEKMQ in the germline V gene (reference sequence). The V end was cut by 0 bases, the J end by 5 bases, with 4 bases between. CDR3 size: 12 residues. The CDR3 DNA is TGTGCCAGCAGCTTAGGTAGGGAGACCCAGTACTTC. Amino acids: CASSLGRETQYF.

The genes are TRBV10-3 and TRBJ2-1, with 8 bases that match TRBD2. Germline CDR1 ENHRY, CDR2 SYGVKD. The CDR3 has 14 amino acids. V trimming: 4 bases; J trimming: 3 bases; junction bases outside the gene matches: 2. The CDR3 DNA sequence: TGTGCCATCAGTGCCAGCGGGGGCTACAATGAGCAGTTCTTC. Translating gives CAISASGGYNEQFF.

The chain uses TRBV7-9 and TRBJ2-1, with D perhaps assigned TRBD1 or TRBD2 (7 bases each). Germline assignment: CDR1 SEHNR and CDR2 FQNEAQ (reference sequence). This CDR3 is 15 amino acids long. The V gene lost 5 bases and the J gene lost 7 bases, with 18 bases spanning the gap. The CDR3 DNA reads TGTGCCAGCAGCCCCTCAGGGGGGGCGCGGAATGAGCAGTTCTTC. Translating gives CASSPSGGARNEQFF.

This clone was counted only a few times. The chain employs TRBV10-3 and TRBJ2-1, with 7 positions matching TRBD2. V gave up 5 bases and J gave up 5 bases; unmatched junction bases: 12. CDR1 and CDR2 from the germline V gene are ENHRY and SYGVKD. The CDR3 is made up of 16 amino acids. CDR3 sequence reads: CAISPREGKNHNEQFF. The CDR3, as DNA: TGTGCCATCAGTCCCAGGGAGGGGAAAAACCACAATGAGCAGTTCTTC.

The chain links TRBV5-6 to TRBJ2-2, with TRBD1 as a possible D gene (5 bases). Per germline, CDR1 SGHDT and CDR2 YYEEEE. The CDR3 extends over 18 amino acids. V was clipped by 0 bases and J by 4 bases, with 19 bases between them. The CDR3 loop is CASSLEVGPITFTGELFF. The CDR3 DNA reads as TGTGCCAGCAGCTTGGAGGTGGGGCCGATAACTTTCACCGGGGAGCTGTTTTTT.

The chain carries TRBV7-9 and TRBJ2-5; D is perhaps TRBD1 or TRBD2 (5 bases each). The J call is uncertain, as TRBJ2-7 better fits the DNA end. This CDR3 has 10 amino acids. Looked up from germline, CDR1 is SEHNR and CDR2 is FQNEAQ (reference sequence). This chain's CDR3 is CATGTHEQYF. CDR3 nucleotides: TGTGCCACAGGGACCCACGAGCAGTACTTC.

V gene TRBV27 combines with J gene TRBJ1-1; possible D gene TRBD1, 6 bases. The CDR3 is made up of 14 amino acids. The germline gives CDR1 MNHEY, CDR2 SMNVEV (reference sequence). V lost 3 bases and J 4 bases, leaving 12 bases between the germline ends. CDR3 sequence (DNA): TGTGCCAGCAGTTTTGGTAGAGGGGGCACTGAAGCTTTCTTT. It codes for CASSFGRGGTEAFF.

The V gene is TRBV18, the J gene TRBJ1-2; D ambiguous. Trimming left V 0 bases short and J 6 bases short, with 14 bases between. The CDR3 contains 15 residues. Looked up from germline, CDR1 is KGHSH and CDR2 is LQKENI. CDR3 residues: CASSPPTADLDGYTF. As DNA, the CDR3 is TGTGCCAGCTCACCACCGACGGCTGACCTTGATGGCTACACCTTC.

This clone was observed once. The J gene is TRBJ2-7, the V gene TRBV7-9; possibly TRBD1 or TRBD2 for D (5 bases each). The germline V gene has CDR1 SEHNR and CDR2 FQNEAQ (reference sequence). Between the trimmed V and J ends, which lost 0 bases and 3 bases, there was a span of 15 bases. The CDR3 consists of 16 residues. CDR3 in amino acids: CASSLAEATDVYEQYF. The CDR3 DNA reads as TGTGCCAGCAGCTTAGCGGAGGCGACAGATGTCTACGAGCAGTACTTC. Based on the CDR3 plus reference TRBV7-9 and TRBJ2-7, the full variable domain is DTGVSQNPRHKITKRGQNVTFRCDPISEHNRLYWYRQTLGQGPEFLTYFQNEAQLEKSRLLSDRFSAERPKGSFSTLEIQRTEQGDSAMYLCASSLAEATDVYEQYFGPGTRLTVT.

This clone was counted between two and nine times. The chain couples TRBV4-1 to TRBJ1-1; the D gene is possibly TRBD1 (6 bases). CDR3 length equals 15 residues. V was clipped by 0 bases and J by 5 bases, with 13 bases between them. Germline V gives CDR1 MGHRA, CDR2 YSYEKL. Here the CDR3 DNA reads TGCGCCAGCAGCCAAGAGGTGACAGGAGGGACTGAAGCTTTCTTT. Residues: CASSQEVTGGTEAFF.